These T cell receptor beta chains were read from a single sample in a study of blood T cell repertoires in COVID-19. Sequencing used immunoSEQ multiplex PCR; TCRdb keeps in-frame clones, though not all of them. Of some 150,000 clones listed, 86% are singletons. The sequenced material came from peripheral blood. The receptors stem from a woman aged 55-70 years with acute or convalescent COVID-19. Each CDR3 is given with its conserved first and last residue. D genes are given only for firm matches. Clone size is shown for a subset of rows, as once, few, many or a class of expanded clone.

D	size	V	J	CDR3	DNA
.	.	TRBV25-1	TRBJ1-2	CASRGTSVGGYTF	TGTGCCAGCAGAGGGACATCCGTTGGTGGCTACACCTTC
TRBD2	.	TRBV2	TRBJ2-7	CASSDGGGAGEQYF	TGTGCCAGCAGTGATGGCGGGGGGGCTGGCGAGCAGTACTTC
TRBD2	.	TRBV4-3	TRBJ2-5	CASSQERSSGLQETQYF	TGCGCCAGCAGCCAAGAAAGATCTAGCGGGCTCCAAGAGACCCAGTACTTC
TRBD1	.	TRBV27	TRBJ2-3	CASRTRDRVTDTQYF	TGTGCCAGTCGGACCCGGGACAGAGTCACAGATACGCAGTATTTT
TRBD2	.	TRBV3-1/TRBV3-2	TRBJ2-2	CASSILAGGPTGELFF	TGTGCCAGCAGCATACTAGCGGGGGGACCCACCGGGGAGCTGTTTTTT
TRBD1	.	TRBV5-4	TRBJ1-2	CASSPTGGYGYTF	TGTGCCAGCAGCCCCACAGGGGGCTATGGCTACACCTTC
.	.	TRBV6-1	TRBJ1-5	CASSEIGAAVNQPQHF	TGTGCCAGCAGTGAAATAGGGGCAGCTGTTAATCAGCCCCAGCATTTT
TRBD2	.	TRBV12-5	TRBJ2-3	CASAPGTSGGPSTDTQYF	TGTGCTAGTGCCCCCGGGACTAGCGGGGGCCCTAGCACAGATACGCAGTATTTT
TRBD2	.	TRBV2	TRBJ2-3	CASSALLAGVPDTQYF	TGTGCCAGCAGTGCGTTACTAGCGGGGGTTCCAGATACGCAGTATTTT
.	.	TRBV25-1	TRBJ1-1	CASSVGSGTEAFF	TGTGCCAGCAGTGTCGGATCAGGCACTGAAGCTTTCTTT
TRBD1	once	TRBV30	TRBJ2-5	CAWRPDRGWQETQYF	TGTGCCTGGAGACCCGACAGGGGTTGGCAAGAGACCCAGTACTTC
.	once	TRBV5-1	TRBJ1-5	CASSLGHNQPQHF	TGCGCCAGCAGCTTGGGTCACAATCAGCCCCAGCATTTT
TRBD1	.	TRBV6-5	TRBJ2-1	CASIRGRLNNEQFF	TGTGCCAGCATCAGGGGGCGGCTGAACAATGAGCAGTTCTTC
TRBD1	.	TRBV5-1	TRBJ2-1	CASSLGLGGHNEQFF	TGCGCCAGCAGCTTGGGGTTAGGGGGCCACAATGAGCAGTTCTTC
.	.	TRBV28	TRBJ2-3	CASKPGGWTDTQYF	TGTGCCAGCAAACCGGGTGGATGGACAGATACGCAGTATTTT
.	.	TRBV3-1/TRBV3-2	TRBJ2-1	CASCQGGPYNEQFF	TGTGCCAGCTGCCAGGGGGGTCCGTACAATGAGCAGTTCTTC
.	.	TRBV5-1	TRBJ1-1	CASSRGTNTEAFF	TGCGCCAGCAGCCGCGGGACGAACACTGAAGCTTTCTTT
TRBD2	.	TRBV6-5	TRBJ2-1	CASRGAGRDEQFF	TGTGCCAGCAGGGGCGCAGGGAGGGATGAGCAGTTCTTC
.	.	TRBV27	TRBJ1-2	CASSLTSNYGYTF	TGTGCCAGCAGTTTAACCAGTAACTATGGCTACACCTTC
.	.	TRBV5-5	TRBJ1-1	CASSLRGFGNTEAFF	TGTGCCAGCAGCTTGCGGGGGTTCGGGAACACTGAAGCTTTCTTT
TRBD2	.	TRBV7-9	TRBJ2-5	CASSLVASGETQYF	TGTGCCAGCAGCTTAGTGGCTAGCGGAGAGACCCAGTACTTC
TRBD1	few	TRBV18	TRBJ2-1	CASSPWDRGHEQFF	TGTGCCAGCTCACCTTGGGACAGGGGGCATGAGCAGTTCTTC
.	once	TRBV28	TRBJ2-7	CASIGSYEQYF	TGTGCCAGCATCGGCTCCTACGAGCAGTACTTC
.	.	TRBV10-2	TRBJ2-1	CASRAASYNEQFF	TGCGCCAGCAGAGCGGCTTCCTACAATGAGCAGTTCTTC
TRBD2	.	TRBV5-1	TRBJ2-1	CASKGTSGGSYNEQFF	TGCGCCAGCAAAGGGACTAGCGGGGGGTCTTACAATGAGCAGTTCTTC
TRBD2	.	TRBV28	TRBJ2-1	CASTPSGAGGYNEQFF	TGTGCCAGCACTCCCTCGGGGGCGGGGGGGTACAATGAGCAGTTCTTC
TRBD1	.	TRBV5-4	TRBJ1-1	CASSSPGGQAFF	TGTGCCAGCAGCTCCCCAGGGGGGCAAGCTTTCTTT
TRBD2	.	TRBV12-5	TRBJ2-2	CASGLGPGLAGVNTGELFF	TGTGCTAGTGGTTTGGGACCCGGGCTAGCGGGGGTTAACACCGGGGAGCTGTTTTTT
.	.	TRBV4-1	TRBJ1-5	CASSQGGVSNQPQHF	TGCGCCAGCAGCCAAGGAGGCGTTAGCAATCAGCCCCAGCATTTT
.	.	TRBV5-5	TRBJ2-7	CASSFVYEQYF	TGTGCCAGCAGCTTCGTCTACGAGCAGTACTTC
.	.	TRBV28	TRBJ2-2	CASSFSAELLTGELFF	TGTGCCAGCAGTTTTTCGGCGGAACTTCTCACCGGGGAGCTGTTTTTT
.	.	TRBV10-2	TRBJ2-3	CASRGPSTDTQYF	TGCGCCAGCAGGGGGCCTAGCACAGATACGCAGTATTTT
.	once	TRBV7-8	TRBJ2-1	CASSLARRVQFF	TGTGCCAGCAGCTTAGCGCGGAGGGTCCAGTTCTTC
TRBD1	.	TRBV2	TRBJ1-3	CASSSGGQATETIYF	TGTGCCAGCAGTTCCGGGGGACAGGCCACGGAAACCATATATTTT
.	.	TRBV5-6	TRBJ2-5	CASSTGRLSGETQYF	TGTGCCAGCAGCACAGGCCGGTTGTCCGGAGAGACCCAGTACTTC
TRBD2	once	TRBV11-3	TRBJ2-3	CASSQSTSGAPDTQYF	TGTGCCAGCAGTCAATCGACTAGCGGGGCGCCAGATACGCAGTATTTT
TRBD2	.	TRBV6-5	TRBJ2-5	CASNTLGGQETQYF	TGTGCCAGCAATACCCTGGGGGGGCAAGAGACCCAGTACTTC
.	.	TRBV3-1/TRBV3-2	TRBJ1-2	CASSQGGGVSYGYTF	TGTGCCAGCAGCCAAGGGGGGGGAGTCAGCTATGGCTACACCTTC
.	.	TRBV7-6	TRBJ2-1	CASSLMRGSYNEQFF	TGTGCCAGCAGCTTGATGCGGGGCTCCTACAATGAGCAGTTCTTC
TRBD2	.	TRBV3-1/TRBV3-2	TRBJ2-4	CASSQGGKAKNIQYF	TGTGCCAGCAGCCAGGGGGGGAAAGCCAAAAACATTCAGTACTTC
.	.	TRBV7-2	TRBJ2-2	CASSLGYGDGELFF	TGTGCCAGCAGCTTAGGGTACGGGGACGGGGAGCTGTTTTTT
TRBD2	.	TRBV27	TRBJ2-7	CASSFPGLARYEQYF	TGTGCCAGCAGTTTCCCCGGACTAGCCAGATACGAGCAGTACTTC
.	.	TRBV5-6	TRBJ1-2	CASSLEPGQAYGYTF	TGTGCCAGCAGCTTGGAACCGGGACAAGCCTATGGCTACACCTTC
.	.	TRBV20-1	TRBJ2-5	CSASVDQETQYF	TGCAGTGCTAGTGTAGACCAAGAGACCCAGTACTTC
TRBD2	.	TRBV3-1/TRBV3-2	TRBJ2-7	CASSRSGGRIYEQYF	TGTGCCAGCAGCCGAAGCGGGGGGAGGATTTACGAGCAGTACTTC
.	.	TRBV10-3	TRBJ2-7	CAISVTTVSREDYEQYF	TGTGCCATCAGTGTAACGACCGTTAGCCGGGAAGACTACGAGCAGTACTTC
.	.	TRBV11-3	TRBJ2-7	CASSLTISGPVAGVYEQYF	TGTGCCAGCAGCTTAACCATATCCGGCCCGGTTGCAGGTGTCTACGAGCAGTACTTC
.	.	TRBV11-2	TRBJ2-1	CASSFEGAWGVYEQFF	TGTGCCAGCAGCTTTGAGGGGGCGTGGGGGGTTTATGAGCAGTTCTTC
TRBD2	.	TRBV15	TRBJ2-5	CATSREIAGGQETQYF	TGTGCCACCAGCAGAGAAATAGCGGGGGGGCAGGAGACCCAGTACTTC
TRBD2	.	TRBV9	TRBJ2-7	CASSPETSGGDEQYF	TGTGCCAGCAGCCCGGAGACTAGCGGCGGCGACGAGCAGTACTTC
TRBD2	once	TRBV19	TRBJ2-3	CASSIGAGGSTDTQYF	TGTGCCAGTAGTATAGGGGCGGGGGGGAGCACAGATACGCAGTATTTT
TRBD1	few	TRBV28	TRBJ1-5	CASSSRDFGTGWRGQPQHF	TGTGCCAGCAGTTCCCGGGACTTCGGGACAGGTTGGAGAGGACAGCCCCAGCATTTT
TRBD2	.	TRBV5-1	TRBJ2-1	CASSLASGGAPSYNEQFF	TGCGCCAGCAGCTTGGCTAGCGGGGGGGCCCCCTCCTACAATGAGCAGTTCTTC
.	.	TRBV5-5	TRBJ2-3	CASSLARQGTDTQYF	TGTGCCAGCAGCTTGGCCAGACAGGGCACAGATACGCAGTATTTT
TRBD1	.	TRBV11-2	TRBJ1-4	CASSLRDRGGEKLFF	TGTGCCAGCAGCTTAAGGGACAGGGGCGGTGAAAAACTGTTTTTT
TRBD2	.	TRBV9	TRBJ2-1	CASSVASGGAYNEQFF	TGTGCCAGCAGCGTAGCTAGCGGGGGGGCCTACAATGAGCAGTTCTTC
.	.	TRBV28	TRBJ1-1	CASSLGQKAFF	TGTGCCAGCAGTTTGGGGCAGAAAGCTTTCTTT
TRBD1	.	TRBV5-8	TRBJ1-5	CASSLGRGLASNQPQHF	TGTGCCAGCAGCTTGGGCAGGGGGCTCGCTAGCAATCAGCCCCAGCATTTT
TRBD1	.	TRBV6-5	TRBJ1-2	CASSYSRQGMNGYTF	TGTGCCAGCAGTTACTCGAGACAGGGGATGAATGGCTACACCTTC
.	.	TRBV6-5	TRBJ1-2	CASSNRSPGGYTF	TGTGCCAGCAGCAACAGATCCCCCGGTGGCTACACCTTC